The entry below gives a single T cell receptor (beta chain) sequence along with its context. The source of the sample is a study of blood T cell repertoires in COVID-19. Study-level background: T cells, B-cell-depleted T cells, or PBMCs supplied cDNA or gDNA.

The data were produced by immunoSEQ multiplex PCR, yet TCRdb's version contains in-frame clones alone and is incomplete. The sample carries around 160,000 clones, 87% recorded once. The CDR3 is 12 amino acids. No more than 2 weeks before study entry, exposed participants had met a case of COVID-19. The V and J genes are TRBV21-1 and TRBJ1-1. TRBV21-1 counts as a pseudogene. The sequenced sample was PBMCs or T cells enriched from blood (not recorded which). The clonotype originates from a woman aged 40-49 years who had been exposed to COVID-19. The CDR3 coding sequence is TGTGCCAGCAGCAAGGCGGGGTTTGAAGCTTTCTTT. Its translation is CASSKAGFEAFF.